Reported below is one T cell receptor beta chain. Antigen unknown. These data are taken from a study of synovial regulatory T cells in juvenile arthritis. Study-wide findings and caveats: TCR diversity was lower in inflammation-associated blood Treg cells than in other blood Treg cells. Largely private between patients, iaTreg TCR repertoires showed partial overlap with synovial Teff and blood CPL repertoires.

CDR1 and CDR2 (germline): SEHNR, FQNEAQ (reference sequence). The CDR3 is 15 amino acids. The DNA sequence is not available. Some clones are missing from TCRdb's copy, which holds only in-frame ones; the method was immunoSEQ multiplex PCR. Seen in this sample are approximately 10,000 clones; the ten most common clones hold roughly 0.7%. The clonotype comes from a donor aged 2-30 years with juvenile idiopathic arthritis. The V call is TRBV7-9, the J call TRBJ2-1; TCRdb picks TRBD1, but there is no DNA to check that call. The sequenced sample was Treg cells from blood. Described subset: remaining (HLA-DR-negative) circulating blood Treg cells. The CDR3 sequence is CASSLGTGTNNEQFF. Based on the CDR3 plus reference TRBV7-9 and TRBJ2-1, the full variable domain is DTGVSQNPRHKITKRGQNVTFRCDPISEHNRLYWYRQTLGQGPEFLTYFQNEAQLEKSRLLSDRFSAERPKGSFSTLEIQRTEQGDSAMYLCASSLGTGTNNEQFFGPGTRLTVL.